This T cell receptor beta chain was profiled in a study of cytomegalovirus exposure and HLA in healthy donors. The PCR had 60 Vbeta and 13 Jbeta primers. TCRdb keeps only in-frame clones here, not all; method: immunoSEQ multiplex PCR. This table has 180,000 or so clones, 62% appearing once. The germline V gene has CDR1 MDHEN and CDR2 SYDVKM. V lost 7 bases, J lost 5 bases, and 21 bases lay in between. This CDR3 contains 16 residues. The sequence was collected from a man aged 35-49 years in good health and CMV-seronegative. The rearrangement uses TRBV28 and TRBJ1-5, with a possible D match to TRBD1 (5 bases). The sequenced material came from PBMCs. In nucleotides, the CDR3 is TGTGCCAGCACCCTCCCCCGGGCGGGGGAACATCAGCCCCAGCATTTT. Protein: CASTLPRAGEHQPQHF.